Listed here are 9 T cell receptor beta chains from one sample, sequenced in a study of early T cells in non-severe SARS-CoV-2 infection. TCRdb reprocessed the 5' RACE reads via MiXCR and lists one record per CDR3 protein. The sample lists roughly 99,000 distinct CDR3 sequences; over 8.5% were seen once. Sequenced input: whole blood. The receptor set was obtained from an adult who was a healthcare worker with PCR-confirmed SARS-CoV-2 infection or an uninfected control (not recorded which).

The rearrangement joins TRBV5-4 to TRBJ1-6, with a possible D match to TRBD1 (5 bases). Germline V gene sequence: CDR1 SGHNT, CDR2 YYREEE (reference sequence). The CDR3 has 15 residues. With 2 bases removed from V and 7 bases from J, the gap between germline ends came to 13 bases. CDR3: CASSFQLGDNSPLHF. The CDR3 DNA follows: TGTGCCAGCAGCTTCCAGTTGGGGGACAATTCACCCCTCCACTTT.

The chain carries TRBV3-1 and TRBJ1-4; D gene ambiguous. The CDR3 has 13 residues. The germline V gene has CDR1 LGHDT and CDR2 YNNKEL (reference sequence). Trimming stripped 4 bases from V and 8 bases from J, with 11 bases between. CDR3 DNA sequence: TGTGCCAGCAGCCTTTACCGTCAAGAAAAACTGTTTTTT. Amino acid sequence: CASSLYRQEKLFF.

This sequence joins TRBV11-2 and TRBJ2-5; 9 bases fit TRBD2. The CDR3 has 15 amino acids. Germline V CDR1 and CDR2: SGHAT, FQNNGV. V was pared by 1 base and J by 3 bases, with 3 bases of the junction left unmatched. The CDR3 DNA follows: TGTGCCAGCAGCTTAGGCCCTAGCGGGGAAGAGACCCAGTACTTC. Protein product: CASSLGPSGEETQYF.

In this sample, this clonotype turned up a few times. The genes are TRBV6-6 and TRBJ1-5; TRBD1 matches 8 bases. This CDR3 is built from 15 residues. In germline, CDR1 is MNHNY, CDR2 SVGAGI (reference sequence). V was pared by 5 bases and J by 4 bases, with 7 bases of the junction left unmatched. In nucleotides, the CDR3 is TGTGCCAGCAGTGGCCAGACAGGGGCAAATCAGCCCCAGCATTTT. Protein sequence: CASSGQTGANQPQHF.

The rearrangement joins TRBV5-4 to TRBJ2-7; D call uncertain. V lost 3 bases to trimming and J lost 6 bases, with 13 bases between them. The CDR3 is made up of 13 amino acids. Germline V gene lookup returns CDR1 SGHNT and CDR2 YYREEE (reference sequence). The CDR3 here is CASSSQNTGEQYF. The CDR3 DNA sequence: TGTGCCAGCAGCTCTCAAAACACGGGCGAGCAGTACTTC.

This rearrangement joins TRBV28 to TRBJ1-2; no reliable D call. The CDR3 covers 12 residues. The germline V and J ends were trimmed by 7 bases and 4 bases, with 10 bases remaining between them. Germline values: CDR1 MDHEN, CDR2 SYDVKM. CDR3 in DNA: TGTGCCAGCACCCTACGGGGCTATGGCTACACCTTC. This encodes CASTLRGYGYTF.

This clonotype has only a few counts. The chain uses TRBV19 and TRBJ2-1; 7 bases are shared with TRBD1. There are 15 residues in the CDR3. Per the germline V gene, CDR1 is LNHDA and CDR2 is SQIVND (reference sequence). After removal of 7 bases from V and 0 bases from J, the junction contained 6 bases not matched to a gene. The CDR3 loop reads CASTRGYRSYNEQFF. CDR3 DNA: TGTGCCAGTACCAGGGGGTACCGCTCCTACAATGAGCAGTTCTTC.

The chain uses TRBV27 and TRBJ1-1; D is unclear. The CDR3 consists of 14 residues. V dropped 3 bases and J dropped 4 bases, with 12 bases sitting between them. The germline CDR1 and CDR2 sequences are MNHEY and SMNVEV (reference sequence). CDR3 nucleotides: TGTGCCAGCAGTTTCGGCAGCAGATCCACTGAAGCTTTCTTT. It translates to CASSFGSRSTEAFF.

The chain joins TRBV20-1 to TRBJ2-7, with D perhaps matching TRBD2 (7 bases). Germline-derived CDR1 and CDR2 are DFQATT and SNEGSKA (reference sequence). The CDR3 loop spans 12 amino acids. The V end lost 2 bases, the J end lost 8 bases, and 13 bases lay between the germline ends. CDR3 sequence: CSARRQRDKQYF. The CDR3 bases are TGCAGTGCTAGAAGGCAGCGGGACAAGCAGTACTTC.